Listed here are 20 T cell receptor beta chains from one sample, sequenced in a study of blood T cells in healthy people across ages. It was with a sample-barcoded 5' primer and a J-beta primer mix that a second PCR of roughly 7 to 12 cycles was run. TCRdb reanalysed the 5' RACE reads using MiXCR and keeps one entry per CDR3 protein. The table shows some 1.7 million distinct CDR3 sequences, with 28% occurring only once. Sample: blood. Receptors were obtained from a woman in her 30s in good health.

This clonotype turned up a few times. The chain couples TRBV7-2 to TRBJ2-1; D not certain. Trimming took 1 base from V and 6 from J, leaving 10 bases between them. There are 14 residues in the CDR3. Germline V gives CDR1 SGHTA, CDR2 FQGNSA. As DNA, the CDR3 is TGTGCCAGCAGCTTAGGATCCCACGGCAATGAGCAGTTCTTC. Protein: CASSLGSHGNEQFF.

This clonotype was observed a few times. The rearrangement joins TRBV4-2 to TRBJ1-5; the D gene is possibly TRBD1 (6 bases). CDR1 and CDR2 from the germline V gene are LGHNA and YNFKEQ. There are 16 residues in the CDR3. Trimming left V 3 bases short and J 4 bases short, with 16 bases between. CDR3 sequence reads: CASSQEGGGPNQPQHF. The CDR3 nucleotides read TGTGCCAGCAGCCAGGAAGGGGGGGGCCCTAATCAGCCCCAGCATTTT.

The chain recombines TRBV5-1 with TRBJ2-3, with 9 bases matching TRBD2. J was trimmed by 8 bases and V by 1 base; bases with no gene match: 8. The CDR3 extends over 15 amino acids. Germline V lookup: CDR1 SGHRS, CDR2 YFSETQ. The CDR3 nucleotides are TGCGCCAGCAGCTTGAATGGCGGGAGGGGCGGTACGCAGTATTTT. It encodes CASSLNGGRGGTQYF.

A few counts support this clonotype. The junction differs from germline at one of its ends, possibly a read error. The gene calls are TRBV7-9 and TRBJ1-4; the match to TRBD1 covers 10 bases. This CDR3 has 14 amino acids. CDR1 SEHNR and CDR2 FQNEAQ come from the germline V gene (reference sequence). The CDR3 coding sequence is TGTGCCAGCAGCTGGGACAGGGGAAATGAAAGACTGTTTTTT. As protein: CASSWDRGNERLFF.

The chain employs TRBV7-3 and TRBJ2-3, with TRBD2 matching over 11 bases. The CDR3 is 19 residues long. Germline CDR1 is SGHTA and CDR2 is FQGTGA. V was clipped by 9 bases and J by 2 bases; unmatched bases: 19. This chain's CDR3 is CASSPKGSGGAGVTDTQYF. CDR3 sequence (DNA): TGTGCCAGTAGCCCTAAGGGTAGCGGGGGGGCCGGGGTCACAGATACGCAGTATTTT.

The rearrangement uses TRBV6-6 and TRBJ2-3, with D perhaps assigned TRBD1 or TRBD2 (5 bases each). Trimming removed 4 bases from V and 1 base from J, with 15 bases in between. Germline V gene data show CDR1 as MNHNY and CDR2 as SVGAGI (reference sequence). This CDR3 contains 16 residues. The CDR3 DNA reads as TGTGCCAGCAGTTCAGCAAGGGACCGAGGCACAGATACGCAGTATTTT. This codes for CASSSARDRGTDTQYF.

This clonotype has at least ten counts. This chain uses TRBV5-1 with TRBJ2-1; 13 nucleotides align to TRBD2. With V trimmed by 4 bases and J by 6 bases, 7 bases remained unmatched. From germline, CDR1 is SGHRS and CDR2 YFSETQ. The CDR3 length is 16 residues. The chain's CDR3 is CASSELAGGPGNEQFF. CDR3 sequence (DNA): TGCGCCAGCAGCGAACTAGCGGGAGGGCCAGGCAATGAGCAGTTCTTC.

This clonotype was recorded at least ten times. CDR3 nucleotide sequence: TGTGCCATCAGTGACGAGGGGACAGGACTCTACGAGCAGTACTTC. This encodes CAISDEGTGLYEQYF. V is TRBV10-3 and J is TRBJ2-7, with 8 bases that match TRBD1. CDR3 size: 15 residues. Losses at the gene ends were 3 bases for V and 3 bases for J; bases not matched to a gene: 7. Per germline, CDR1 ENHRY and CDR2 SYGVKD.

This clonotype has at least ten counts. This chain connects TRBV12-3 or TRBV12-4 to TRBJ1-5; tentatively, D is TRBD1 (5 bases). This CDR3 has 15 residues. Trimming took 4 bases from V and 0 from J, leaving 10 bases between them. The DNA of the CDR3 is TGTGCCAGCAGTTCCGGGGGGGATAGCAATCAGCCCCAGCATTTT. Residues: CASSSGGDSNQPQHF.

The V and J genes are TRBV7-2 and TRBJ2-1, with D possibly being TRBD2 (5 bases). Trimming removed 7 bases at V and 0 bases at J, with 10 bases between. Germline CDR1 and CDR2: SGHTA and FQGNSA. The CDR3 contains 14 residues. CDR3 sequence (DNA): TGTGCCAGCAACAAGCGGAGCTCCTACAATGAGCAGTTCTTC. It codes for CASNKRSSYNEQFF. Filled out from reference TRBV7-2 and TRBJ2-1, the complete variable domain reads GAGVSQSPSNKVTEKGKDVELRCDPISGHTALYWYRQSLGQGLEFLIYFQGNSAPDKSGLPSDRFSAERTGGSVSTLTIQRTQQEDSAVYLCASNKRSSYNEQFFGPGTRLTVL.

The rearrangement joins TRBV27 to TRBJ2-4, with 10 bases matching TRBD1. The last part of the DNA fits TRBJ2-7 better; the J call may be wrong. This CDR3 has 14 residues. Germline V gene sequence: CDR1 MNHEY, CDR2 SMNVEV (reference sequence). CDR3 residues: CASRVGQGVSEQYF. In DNA form, the CDR3 reads TGTGCCAGCAGAGTAGGACAGGGGGTAAGCGAGCAGTACTTC.

This clonotype has a count of ten or more. This rearrangement joins TRBV7-3 to TRBJ1-2; D is unclear. The V gene's germline CDR1 is SGHTA and CDR2 FQGTGA. CDR3 size: 15 residues. V was pared by 2 bases and J by 4 bases, with 14 bases between. Here the CDR3 DNA reads TGTGCCAGCAGCTTATCCCCGGACGGCCGCTATGGCTACACCTTC. This sequence encodes CASSLSPDGRYGYTF.

For this clonotype: Since no conserved phenylalanine or tryptophan closes the CDR3, a read error is the likely cause. The rearrangement uses TRBV12-3 or TRBV12-4 and TRBJ2-4, with 7 bases identical to TRBD1. The J segment lost 0 bases and the V segment lost 3 bases, leaving 11 bases of the junction unmatched. CDR3 length: 18 amino acids. CDR3 sequence reads: CASSFPELGQVAKNIQYC. Written as DNA, the CDR3 is TGTGCCAGCAGTTTTCCCGAACTAGGACAGGTAGCCAAAAACATTCAGTACTGC.

The chain uses TRBV12-3 or TRBV12-4 and TRBJ2-7; D might be TRBD1 (5 bases). The CDR3 totals 13 residues. Trimming shortened V by 3 bases and J by 3 bases, and 9 bases separated the two germline ends. CDR3 nucleotide sequence: TGTGCCAGCAGTTTTGACCAGGGCTACGAGCAGTACTTC. Amino acids: CASSFDQGYEQYF.

This rearrangement joins TRBV20-1 to TRBJ1-6; D remains unclear. Germline assignment: CDR1 DFQATT and CDR2 SNEGSKA (reference sequence). The germline V and J ends were trimmed by 3 bases and 6 bases, with 15 bases remaining between them. This CDR3 comprises 15 residues. The CDR3 protein is CSARMEGAGNSPLHF. The CDR3 nucleotides read TGCAGTGCTAGGATGGAGGGCGCCGGTAATTCACCCCTCCACTTT.

The gene calls are TRBV5-1 and TRBJ1-6; possibly TRBD1 for D (6 bases). V lost 5 bases and J lost 7, with 19 bases in between. The CDR3 covers 16 residues. CDR1 is SGHRS, CDR2 YFSETQ, per germline. CDR3 region: CASRDTRGGNNSPLHF. CDR3 nucleotides: TGCGCCAGCAGGGACACCCGAGGGGGGAACAATTCACCCCTCCACTTT.

For this clonotype: Here the CDR3 omits its conserved ending phenylalanine or tryptophan, so a read error is the likely source. The gene calls are TRBV28 and TRBJ2-5; 12 bases match TRBD2. Looked up from germline, CDR1 is MDHEN and CDR2 is SYDVKM. Germline trimming cut 6 bases from V and 2 bases from J; bases unmatched to any gene: 13. The CDR3 is 18 residues long. The CDR3 nucleotides read TGTGCCAGCAGGAATTCGGGGCTAGCGGGGGGGAAACAAGAGACCCAGTACTCC. It encodes CASRNSGLAGGKQETQYS.

This clonotype was picked up many times. J is TRBJ2-5 and V is TRBV9, with 12 bases aligning to TRBD2. This CDR3 has 14 residues. V shed 3 bases, J shed 5 bases, and the junction held 2 bases outside the gene matches. Looked up from germline, CDR1 is SGDLS and CDR2 is YYNGEE. CDR3 in DNA: TGTGCCAGCAGCGACCTAGCGGGAGGGGAGACCCAGTACTTC. Translation: CASSDLAGGETQYF.

With regard to this clonotype: This could be a read error, since a much larger clone is one nucleotide away. This chain links TRBV20-1 with TRBJ2-7; TRBD1 matches at 7 bases. This CDR3 region has 13 residues. CDR1 is DFQATT and CDR2 is SNEGSKA in the germline V gene (reference sequence). V trimming: 4 bases; J trimming: 7 bases; junction bases outside the gene matches: 10. This CDR3 is CSATQTGTEEQYF. For the CDR3, the DNA is TGCAGTGCTACCCAGACAGGGACGGAAGAGCAGTACTTC.

There are many counts of this clonotype. The genes are TRBV7-2 and TRBJ2-1; D perhaps matches TRBD2 (6 bases). CDR3 size: 15 residues. Trimming shortened V by 1 base and J by 8 bases, and 15 bases separated the two germline ends. Germline V gene sequence: CDR1 SGHTA, CDR2 FQGNSA. The CDR3 nucleotides read TGTGCCAGCAGCTTAGTGGGACTCCAATCGGATGAGCAGTTCTTC. The encoded protein is CASSLVGLQSDEQFF.